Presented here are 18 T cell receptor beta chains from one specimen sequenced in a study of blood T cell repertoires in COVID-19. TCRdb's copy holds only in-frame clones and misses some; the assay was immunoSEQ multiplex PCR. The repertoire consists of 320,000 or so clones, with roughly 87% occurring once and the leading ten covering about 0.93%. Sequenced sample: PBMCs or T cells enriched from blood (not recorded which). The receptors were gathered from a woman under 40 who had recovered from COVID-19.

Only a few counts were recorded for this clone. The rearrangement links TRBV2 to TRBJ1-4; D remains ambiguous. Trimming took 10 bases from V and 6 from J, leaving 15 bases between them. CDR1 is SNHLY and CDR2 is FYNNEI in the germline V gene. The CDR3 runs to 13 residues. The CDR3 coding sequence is TGTGCCACTAGACCCGGCGGGGATGAAAAACTGTTTTTT. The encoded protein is CATRPGGDEKLFF.

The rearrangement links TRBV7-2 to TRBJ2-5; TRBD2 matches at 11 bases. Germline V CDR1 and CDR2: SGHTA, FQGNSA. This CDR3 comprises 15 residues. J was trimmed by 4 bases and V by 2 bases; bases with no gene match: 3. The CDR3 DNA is TGTGCCAGCAGCTTAACTAGCGGGGGAATAGAGACCCAGTACTTC. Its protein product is CASSLTSGGIETQYF.

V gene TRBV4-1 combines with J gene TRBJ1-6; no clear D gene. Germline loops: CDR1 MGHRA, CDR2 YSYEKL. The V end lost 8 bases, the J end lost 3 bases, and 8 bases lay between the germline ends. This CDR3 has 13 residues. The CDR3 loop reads CASPRDYNSPLHF. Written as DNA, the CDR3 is TGCGCCAGCCCCCGGGACTATAATTCACCCCTCCACTTT.

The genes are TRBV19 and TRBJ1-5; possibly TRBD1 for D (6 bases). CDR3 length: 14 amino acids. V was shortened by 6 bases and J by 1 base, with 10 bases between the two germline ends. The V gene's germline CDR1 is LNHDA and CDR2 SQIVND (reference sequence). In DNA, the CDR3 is TGTGCCAGTAGGGGGGCAGTAAGCAATCAGCCCCAGCATTTT. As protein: CASRGAVSNQPQHF.

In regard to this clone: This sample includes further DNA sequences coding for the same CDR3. The CDR3 nucleotides read TGTGCCAGCAGCTTAGGACTAGCGGGAACCGGGGAGCTGTTTTTT. Translating gives CASSLGLAGTGELFF. This chain links TRBV7-6 with TRBJ2-2, with TRBD2 matching over 11 bases. The CDR3 loop spans 15 amino acids. The ends lost 1 base at V and 5 bases at J; junction bases unmatched: 0. Germline V lookup: CDR1 SGHVS, CDR2 FNYEAQ.

CDR3 sequence (DNA): TGTGCCAGCAGACCCAATCAGGGAGGGCGAGAGAAACTGTTTTTT. The encoded protein is CASRPNQGGREKLFF. The V gene is TRBV7-9, the J gene TRBJ1-4; maybe TRBD1 (5 bases). Germline V gives CDR1 SEHNR, CDR2 FQNEAQ (reference sequence). The length of the CDR3 is 15 residues. Trimming took off 6 bases at V and 11 bases at J, with 22 bases between the two ends.

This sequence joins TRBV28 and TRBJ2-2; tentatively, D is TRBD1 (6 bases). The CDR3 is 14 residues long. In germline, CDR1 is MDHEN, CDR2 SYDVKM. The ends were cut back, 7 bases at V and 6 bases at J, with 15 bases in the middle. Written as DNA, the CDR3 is TGTGCCAGCACCCAGGGACACAAGGCCGGGGAGCTGTTTTTT. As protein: CASTQGHKAGELFF.

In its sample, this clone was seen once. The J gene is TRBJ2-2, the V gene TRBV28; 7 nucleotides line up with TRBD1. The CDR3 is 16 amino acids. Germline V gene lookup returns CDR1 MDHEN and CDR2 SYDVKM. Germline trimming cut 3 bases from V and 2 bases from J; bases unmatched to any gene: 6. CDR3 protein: CASSFPAGGNTGELFF. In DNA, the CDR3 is TGTGCCAGCAGTTTCCCAGCAGGGGGTAACACCGGGGAGCTGTTTTTT.

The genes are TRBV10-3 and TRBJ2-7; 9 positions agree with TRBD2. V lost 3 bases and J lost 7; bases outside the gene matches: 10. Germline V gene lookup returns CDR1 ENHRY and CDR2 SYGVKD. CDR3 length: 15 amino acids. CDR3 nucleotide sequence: TGTGCCATCAGTGAAGGTAGCGGGGGCCTGGGGGAGCAGTACTTC. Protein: CAISEGSGGLGEQYF.

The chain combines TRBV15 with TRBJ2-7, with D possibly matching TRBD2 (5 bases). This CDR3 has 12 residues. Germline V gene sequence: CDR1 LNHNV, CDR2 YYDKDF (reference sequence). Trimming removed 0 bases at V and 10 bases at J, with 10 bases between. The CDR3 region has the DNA TGTGCCACCAGCAGAGATGAGGGATCTCAGTACTTC. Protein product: CATSRDEGSQYF.

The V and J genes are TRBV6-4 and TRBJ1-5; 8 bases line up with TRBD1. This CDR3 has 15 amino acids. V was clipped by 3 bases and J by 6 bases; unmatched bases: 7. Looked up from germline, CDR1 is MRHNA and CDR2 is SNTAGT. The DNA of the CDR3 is TGTGCCAGCAGTGAGGCGGCAGGGGGCGGTCAGCCCCAGCATTTT. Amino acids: CASSEAAGGGQPQHF.

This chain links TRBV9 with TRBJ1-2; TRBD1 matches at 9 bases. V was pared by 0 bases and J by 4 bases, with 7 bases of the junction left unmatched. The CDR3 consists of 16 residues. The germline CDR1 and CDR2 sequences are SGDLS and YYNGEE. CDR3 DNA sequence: TGTGCCAGCAGCGTAGGCGGGACAGGGCTGAGCTATGGCTACACCTTC. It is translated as CASSVGGTGLSYGYTF. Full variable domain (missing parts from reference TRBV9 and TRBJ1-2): DSGVTQTPKHLITATGQRVTLRCSPRSGDLSVYWYQQSLDQGLQFLIQYYNGEERAKGNILERFSAQQFPDLHSELNLSSLELGDSALYFCASSVGGTGLSYGYTFGSGTRLTVV.

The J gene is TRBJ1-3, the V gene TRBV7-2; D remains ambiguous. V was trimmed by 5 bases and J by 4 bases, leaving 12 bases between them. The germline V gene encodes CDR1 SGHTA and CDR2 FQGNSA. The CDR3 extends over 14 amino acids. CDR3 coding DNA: TGTGCCAGCAGCAGAGCGACTTCGGGAAACACCATATATTTT. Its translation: CASSRATSGNTIYF. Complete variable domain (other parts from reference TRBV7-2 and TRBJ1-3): GAGVSQSPSNKVTEKGKDVELRCDPISGHTALYWYRQSLGQGLEFLIYFQGNSAPDKSGLPSDRFSAERTGGSVSTLTIQRTQQEDSAVYLCASSRATSGNTIYFGEGSWLTVV.

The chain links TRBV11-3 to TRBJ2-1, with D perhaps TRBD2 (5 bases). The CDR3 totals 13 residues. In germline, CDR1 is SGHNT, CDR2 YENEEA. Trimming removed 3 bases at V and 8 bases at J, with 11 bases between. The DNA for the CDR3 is TGTGCCAGCAGCTTTTCCGGGGTCGATGAGCAGTTCTTC. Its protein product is CASSFSGVDEQFF.

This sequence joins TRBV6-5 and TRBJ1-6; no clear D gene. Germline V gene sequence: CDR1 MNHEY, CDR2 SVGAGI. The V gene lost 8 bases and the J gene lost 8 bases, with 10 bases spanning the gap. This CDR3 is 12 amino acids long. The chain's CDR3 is CASSRLDSPLHF. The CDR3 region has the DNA TGTGCCAGCTCCCGACTCGATTCACCCCTCCACTTT.

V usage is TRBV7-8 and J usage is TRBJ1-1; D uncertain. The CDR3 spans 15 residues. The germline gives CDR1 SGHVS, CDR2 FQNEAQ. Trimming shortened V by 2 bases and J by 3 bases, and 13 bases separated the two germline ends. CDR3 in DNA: TGTGCCAGCAGCTTAATGGGCCGGCGAGACACTGAAGCTTTCTTT. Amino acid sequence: CASSLMGRRDTEAFF.

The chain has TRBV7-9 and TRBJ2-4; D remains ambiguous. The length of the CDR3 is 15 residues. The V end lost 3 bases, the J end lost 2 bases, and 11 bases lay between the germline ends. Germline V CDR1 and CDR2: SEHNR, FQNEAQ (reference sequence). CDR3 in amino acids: CASSFSEMTKNIQYF. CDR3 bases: TGTGCCAGCAGCTTCTCCGAGATGACCAAAAACATTCAGTACTTC.

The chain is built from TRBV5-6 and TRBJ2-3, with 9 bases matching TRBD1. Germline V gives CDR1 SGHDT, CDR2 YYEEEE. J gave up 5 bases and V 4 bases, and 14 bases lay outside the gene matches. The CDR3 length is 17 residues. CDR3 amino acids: CASSAQLGQGIRDTQYF. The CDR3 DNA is TGTGCCAGCAGCGCCCAGTTGGGACAGGGAATACGAGATACGCAGTATTTT.